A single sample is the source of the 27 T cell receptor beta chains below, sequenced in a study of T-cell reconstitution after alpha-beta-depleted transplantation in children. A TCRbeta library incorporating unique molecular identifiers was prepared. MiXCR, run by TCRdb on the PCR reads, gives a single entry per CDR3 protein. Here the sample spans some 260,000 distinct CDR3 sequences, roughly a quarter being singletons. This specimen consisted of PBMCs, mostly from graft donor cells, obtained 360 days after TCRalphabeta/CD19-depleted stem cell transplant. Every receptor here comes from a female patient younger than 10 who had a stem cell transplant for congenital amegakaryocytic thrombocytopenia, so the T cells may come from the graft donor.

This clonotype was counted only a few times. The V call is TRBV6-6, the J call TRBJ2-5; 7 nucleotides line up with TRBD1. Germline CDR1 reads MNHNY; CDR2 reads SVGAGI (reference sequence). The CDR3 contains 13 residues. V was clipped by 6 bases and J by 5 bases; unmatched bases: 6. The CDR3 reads CASSQGQWETQYF. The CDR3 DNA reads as TGTGCCAGCAGCCAGGGACAGTGGGAGACCCAGTACTTC.

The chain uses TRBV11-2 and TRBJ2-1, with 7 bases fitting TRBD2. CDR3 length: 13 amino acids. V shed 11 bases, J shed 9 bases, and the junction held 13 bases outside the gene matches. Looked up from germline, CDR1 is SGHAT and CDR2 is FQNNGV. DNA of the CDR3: TGTGCCTCCGGGGGGACTGCCGTGGGTGAGCAGTTCTTC. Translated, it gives CASGGTAVGEQFF.

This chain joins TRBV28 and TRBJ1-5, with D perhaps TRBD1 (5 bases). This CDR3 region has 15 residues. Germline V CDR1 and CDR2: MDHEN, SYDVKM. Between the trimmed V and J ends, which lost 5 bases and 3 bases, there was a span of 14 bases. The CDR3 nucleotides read TGTGCCAGCAGTGGGGACCGTAAATACAATCAGCCCCAGCATTTT. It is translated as CASSGDRKYNQPQHF.

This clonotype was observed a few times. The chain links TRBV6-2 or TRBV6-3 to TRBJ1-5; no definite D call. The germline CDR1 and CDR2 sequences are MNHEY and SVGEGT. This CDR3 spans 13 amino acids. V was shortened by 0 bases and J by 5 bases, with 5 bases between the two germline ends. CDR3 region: CASSYSIDQPQHF. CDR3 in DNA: TGTGCCAGCAGTTACTCGATAGATCAGCCCCAGCATTTT.

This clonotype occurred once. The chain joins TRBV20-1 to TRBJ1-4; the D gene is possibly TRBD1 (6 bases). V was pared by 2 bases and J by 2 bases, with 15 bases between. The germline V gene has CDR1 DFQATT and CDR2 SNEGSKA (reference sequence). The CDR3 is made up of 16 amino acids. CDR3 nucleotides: TGCAGTGCTAGACATCACAGGGCTGACACTAATGAAAAACTGTTTTTT. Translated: CSARHHRADTNEKLFF.

CDR3 sequence (DNA): TGTGCCAGCACCCCGTCGGTATCTGGGGCCAACGTCCTGACTTTC. Amino acids: CASTPSVSGANVLTF. The genes are TRBV7-8 and TRBJ2-6; D gene uncertain. Trimming cost V 7 bases and J 1 base, with 11 bases left between them. Germline loops: CDR1 SGHVS, CDR2 FQNEAQ. The CDR3 contains 15 residues.

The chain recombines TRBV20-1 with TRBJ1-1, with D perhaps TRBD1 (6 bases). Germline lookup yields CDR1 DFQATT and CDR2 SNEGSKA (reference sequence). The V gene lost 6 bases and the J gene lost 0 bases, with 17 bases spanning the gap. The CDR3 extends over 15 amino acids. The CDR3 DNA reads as TGCAGTGCCCTGAGAACAGGGAAAATGAACACTGAAGCTTTCTTT. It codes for CSALRTGKMNTEAFF.

The chain's CDR3 is CSARDQVYEQYF. The CDR3 DNA reads as TGCAGTGCTAGAGACCAGGTCTACGAGCAGTACTTC. This rearrangement joins TRBV20-1 to TRBJ2-7, with D hard to call. CDR1 and CDR2 (germline): DFQATT, SNEGSKA (reference sequence). The CDR3 runs to 12 residues. V lost 0 bases to trimming and J lost 3 bases, with 6 bases between them.

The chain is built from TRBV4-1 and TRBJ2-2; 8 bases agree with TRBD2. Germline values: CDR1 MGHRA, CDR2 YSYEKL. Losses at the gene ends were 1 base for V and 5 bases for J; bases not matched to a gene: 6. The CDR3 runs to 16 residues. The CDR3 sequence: CASSQVGGEGTGELFF. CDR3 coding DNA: TGCGCCAGCAGCCAAGTCGGGGGGGAGGGTACCGGGGAGCTGTTTTTT.

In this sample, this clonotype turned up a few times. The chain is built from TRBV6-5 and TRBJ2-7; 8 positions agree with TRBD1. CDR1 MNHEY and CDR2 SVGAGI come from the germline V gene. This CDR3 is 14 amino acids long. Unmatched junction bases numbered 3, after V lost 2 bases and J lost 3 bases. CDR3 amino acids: CASSYRDRSYEQYF. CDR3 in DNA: TGTGCCAGCAGTTACCGGGACAGGAGCTACGAGCAGTACTTC.

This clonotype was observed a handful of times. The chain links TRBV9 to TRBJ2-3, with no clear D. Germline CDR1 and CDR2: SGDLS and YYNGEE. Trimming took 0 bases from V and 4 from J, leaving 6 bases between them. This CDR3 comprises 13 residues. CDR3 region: CASSVDAADTQYF. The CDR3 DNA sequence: TGTGCCAGCAGCGTAGATGCGGCAGATACGCAGTATTTT.

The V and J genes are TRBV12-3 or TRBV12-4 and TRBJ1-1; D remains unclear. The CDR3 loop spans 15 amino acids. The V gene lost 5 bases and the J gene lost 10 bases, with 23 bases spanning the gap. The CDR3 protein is CASSPGGGQATRAFF. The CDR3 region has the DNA TGTGCCAGCAGTCCCGGAGGTGGGCAGGCTACTCGAGCTTTCTTT.

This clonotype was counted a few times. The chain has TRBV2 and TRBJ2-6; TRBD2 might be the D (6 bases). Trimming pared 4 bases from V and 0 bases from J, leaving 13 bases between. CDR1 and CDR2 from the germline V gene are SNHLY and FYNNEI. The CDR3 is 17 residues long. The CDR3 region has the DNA TGTGCCAGCAGTGTAAGCGGGCTCCGCTCTGGGGCCAACGTCCTGACTTTC. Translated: CASSVSGLRSGANVLTF.

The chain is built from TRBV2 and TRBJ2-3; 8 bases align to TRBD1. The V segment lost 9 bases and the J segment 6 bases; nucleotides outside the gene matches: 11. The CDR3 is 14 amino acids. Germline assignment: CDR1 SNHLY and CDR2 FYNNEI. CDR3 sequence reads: CASRQGFGFDTQYF. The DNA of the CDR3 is TGTGCCAGTAGACAGGGGTTTGGATTTGATACGCAGTATTTT.

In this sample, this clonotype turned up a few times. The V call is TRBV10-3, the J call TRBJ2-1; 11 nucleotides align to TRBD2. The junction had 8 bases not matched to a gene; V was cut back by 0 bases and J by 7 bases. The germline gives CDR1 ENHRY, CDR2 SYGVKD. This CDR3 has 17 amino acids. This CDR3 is CAISESETSGTGNEQFF. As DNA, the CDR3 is TGTGCCATCAGTGAGTCGGAGACTAGCGGGACGGGAAATGAGCAGTTCTTC.

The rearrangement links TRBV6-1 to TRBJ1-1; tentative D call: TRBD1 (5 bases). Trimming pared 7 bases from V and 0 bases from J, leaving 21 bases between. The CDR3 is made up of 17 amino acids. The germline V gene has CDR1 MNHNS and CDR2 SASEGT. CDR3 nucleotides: TGTGCCAGCACCCCAATCTCGGCGGGACCGTTGAACACTGAAGCTTTCTTT. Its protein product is CASTPISAGPLNTEAFF.

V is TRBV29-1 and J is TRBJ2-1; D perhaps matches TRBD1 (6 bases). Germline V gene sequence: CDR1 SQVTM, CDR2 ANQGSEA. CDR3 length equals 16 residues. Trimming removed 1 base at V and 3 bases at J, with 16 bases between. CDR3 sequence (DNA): TGCAGCGTTGAAGGGACTCAGGACAGACTCTACAATGAGCAGTTCTTC. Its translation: CSVEGTQDRLYNEQFF.

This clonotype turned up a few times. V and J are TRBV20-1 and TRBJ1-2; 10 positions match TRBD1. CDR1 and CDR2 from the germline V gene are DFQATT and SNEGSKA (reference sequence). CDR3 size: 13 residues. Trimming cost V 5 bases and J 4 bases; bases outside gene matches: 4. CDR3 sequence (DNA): TGCAGTGCTTCGACAGGGGGCGCCTATGGCTACACCTTC. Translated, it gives CSASTGGAYGYTF.

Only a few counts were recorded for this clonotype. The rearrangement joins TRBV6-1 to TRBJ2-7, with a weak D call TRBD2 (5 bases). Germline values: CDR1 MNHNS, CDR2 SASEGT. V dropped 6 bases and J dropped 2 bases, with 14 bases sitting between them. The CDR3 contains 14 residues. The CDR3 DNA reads TGTGCCAGCAGCTCCGGGGTGGTACCCTACGAGCAGTACTTC. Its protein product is CASSSGVVPYEQYF.

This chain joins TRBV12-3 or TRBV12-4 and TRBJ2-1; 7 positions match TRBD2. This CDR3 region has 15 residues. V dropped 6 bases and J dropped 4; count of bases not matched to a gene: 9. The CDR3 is CASRAPGLPYNEQFF. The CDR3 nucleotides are TGTGCCAGCAGAGCACCGGGACTACCTTACAATGAGCAGTTCTTC.

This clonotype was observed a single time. CDR3 nucleotides: TGTGCCAGCAGCCATTTCGAGGGAAGAGAGAATGAGCAGTTCTTC. Its protein is CASSHFEGRENEQFF. V and J are TRBV4-2 and TRBJ2-1; a weak D match, TRBD2 (5 bases). This CDR3 contains 15 residues. Germline-derived CDR1 and CDR2 are LGHNA and YNFKEQ. The germline V and J ends were trimmed by 3 bases and 7 bases, with 16 bases remaining between them.

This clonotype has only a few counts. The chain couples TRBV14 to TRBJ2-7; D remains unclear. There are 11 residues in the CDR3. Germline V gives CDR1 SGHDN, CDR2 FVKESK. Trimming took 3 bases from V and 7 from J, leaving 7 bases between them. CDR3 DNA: TGTGCCAGCAGCCACACGCGGGAGCAGTACTTC. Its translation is CASSHTREQYF.

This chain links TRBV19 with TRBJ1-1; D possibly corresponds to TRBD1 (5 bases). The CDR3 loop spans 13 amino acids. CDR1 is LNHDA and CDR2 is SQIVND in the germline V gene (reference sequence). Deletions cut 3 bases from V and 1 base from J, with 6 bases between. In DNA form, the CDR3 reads TGTGCCAGTAGTATTAGGGGGAACACTGAAGCTTTCTTT. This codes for CASSIRGNTEAFF.

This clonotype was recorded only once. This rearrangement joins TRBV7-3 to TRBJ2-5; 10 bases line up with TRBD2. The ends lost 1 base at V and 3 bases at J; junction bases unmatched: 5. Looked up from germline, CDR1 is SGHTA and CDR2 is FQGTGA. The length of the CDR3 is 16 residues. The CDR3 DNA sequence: TGTGCCAGCAGCTTAAGGGCTAGCGGGAGCAAAGAGACCCAGTACTTC. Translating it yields CASSLRASGSKETQYF.

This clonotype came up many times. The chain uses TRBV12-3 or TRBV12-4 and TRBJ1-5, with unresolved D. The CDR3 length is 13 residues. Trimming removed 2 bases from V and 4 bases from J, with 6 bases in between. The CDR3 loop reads CASSLSENQPQHF. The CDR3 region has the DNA TGTGCCAGCAGTTTAAGCGAGAATCAGCCCCAGCATTTT.

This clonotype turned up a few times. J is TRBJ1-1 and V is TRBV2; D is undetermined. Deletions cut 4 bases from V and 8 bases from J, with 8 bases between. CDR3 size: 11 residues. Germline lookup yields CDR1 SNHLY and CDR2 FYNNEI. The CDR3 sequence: CASSVGWEAFF. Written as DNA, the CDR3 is TGTGCCAGCAGTGTGGGATGGGAAGCTTTCTTT.

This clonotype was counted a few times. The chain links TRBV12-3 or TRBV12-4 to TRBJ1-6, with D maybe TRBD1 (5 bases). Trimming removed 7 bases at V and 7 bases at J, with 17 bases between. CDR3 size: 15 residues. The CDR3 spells CASNRMGLTNSPLHF. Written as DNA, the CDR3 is TGTGCCAGCAACCGAATGGGACTTACAAATTCACCCCTCCACTTT.